This is a list of T cell receptor beta chains from one sample in a study of OX40 agonist ivuxolimab in advanced cancers. This table comes from immunoSEQ multiplex PCR, and its TCRdb copy is limited to in-frame clones, with some not included. The table has tens of thousands of clones, 84% seen once. The sequencing here drew on CD4+ or CD8+ T cells sorted from blood, taken in a trial of the OX40 agonist ivuxolimab. All receptors derive from an adult with an advanced solid tumor such as melanoma, head and neck, liver or kidney cancer. The CDR3 runs from the conserved cysteine through the conserved F or W. A D gene is named only where the DNA matches it firmly.

j_call: TRBJ1-5
d_call: NA
v_call: TRBV19
cdr3_aa: CASSMAGYGNQPQHF

j_call: TRBJ2-7
d_call: NA
v_call: TRBV6-1
cdr3_aa: CASSDFRGRTYEQYF

j_call: TRBJ2-3
d_call: NA
v_call: TRBV19
cdr3_aa: CASSIGERSGTQYF

j_call: TRBJ2-1
d_call: NA
v_call: TRBV2
cdr3_aa: CASSRFDGAYNEQFF

j_call: TRBJ1-2
d_call: NA
v_call: TRBV5-5
cdr3_aa: CASSPGQGSNYGYTF

j_call: TRBJ2-2
d_call: TRBD1
v_call: TRBV11-3
cdr3_aa: CASSRGQGSGELFF

j_call: TRBJ2-5
d_call: TRBD1
v_call: TRBV29-1
cdr3_aa: CSTGQGQETQYF

j_call: TRBJ2-5
d_call: NA
v_call: TRBV5-4
cdr3_aa: CASSPGEIQETQYF

j_call: TRBJ1-2
d_call: NA
v_call: TRBV18
cdr3_aa: CASSGVGRSNYGYTF

j_call: TRBJ2-1
d_call: NA
v_call: TRBV5-4
cdr3_aa: CASSTSKGQTYNEQFF

j_call: TRBJ1-2
d_call: TRBD1
v_call: TRBV6-5
cdr3_aa: CASSYLRTGGGYGYTF